A selection of T cell receptor beta chains follows, all from one sample in a study of T cells after yellow fever vaccination. MiXCR was run by TCRdb on the 5' RACE reads, yielding one entry per CDR3 protein. Of about 69,000 distinct CDR3 sequences listed, 5.9% are singletons. The sequencing used CD4+ T cells sorted from PBMCs, collected more than 13 days after the first yellow fever vaccination. These receptors all come from a young man who received the YFV17D yellow fever vaccine. The CDR3 runs from the conserved cysteine through the conserved F or W. Fields, in order: J gene, V gene, D gene, clone size, CDR3 DNA, CDR3 protein. D genes are given only for firm matches. Size tells how often a clone was seen (once, few, many) or the class of an expanded clone, and some rows leave it out.

>TRBJ1-4|TRBV6-2/TRBV6-3|NA|many
TGTGCCAGCAGTTACCGGTCCCCGACATTGAACAGGGTTGCTAATGAAAAACTGTTTTTT
CASSYRSPTLNRVANEKLFF
>TRBJ2-3|TRBV20-1|NA|many
TGCAGTGCTACCCGGACAACAAGCACAGATACGCAGTATTTT
CSATRTTSTDTQYF
>TRBJ2-5|TRBV7-2|TRBD2|many
TGTGCCAGCAGCAACGGGGGCGGGGGGGGAGAGACCCAGTACTTC
CASSNGGGGGETQYF
>TRBJ1-1|TRBV18|TRBD1|few
TGTGCCAGTTCCGACAGGGTAGACACTGAAGCTTTCTTT
CASSDRVDTEAFF
>TRBJ2-3|TRBV12-3/TRBV12-4|TRBD2|many
TGTGCCAGCAGTTTAATAGCGGGGGGCACAGATACGCAGTATTTT
CASSLIAGGTDTQYF
>TRBJ2-3|TRBV5-1|NA|many
TGCGCCAGCAGCCTAGGTGGGGACTTCGACACAGATACGCAGTATTTT
CASSLGGDFDTDTQYF
>TRBJ1-5|TRBV7-2|NA|NA
TGTGCCAGCAGCTTAGATGGGGGCAGCAATCAGCCCCAGCATTTT
CASSLDGGSNQPQHF
>TRBJ1-5|TRBV27|TRBD1|many
TGTGCCAGCAGCAAGGGACAGGGTGGGTCGCCCCAGCATTTT
CASSKGQGGSPQHF
>TRBJ2-1|TRBV5-1|NA|many
TGCGCCAGCAGCTTCGGCAGGGCCGACAATGAGCAGTTCTTC
CASSFGRADNEQFF
>TRBJ1-6|TRBV15|NA|many
TGTGCCACCAGCCCAAATTCGTATAATTCACCCCTCCACTTT
CATSPNSYNSPLHF
>TRBJ2-6|TRBV7-3|NA|many
TGTGCCAGCACCCCCTCTGGGGCCAACGTCCTGACTTTC
CASTPSGANVLTF
>TRBJ1-1|TRBV12-3/TRBV12-4|NA|many
TGTGCCAGCAGTTTGTACGGGGGGAACACTGAAGCTTTCTTT
CASSLYGGNTEAFF
>TRBJ2-2|TRBV19|NA|many
TGTGCCAGTAGCCTACAGGACACCGGGGAGCTGTTTTTT
CASSLQDTGELFF
>TRBJ2-2|TRBV29-1|TRBD1|many
TGCAGCGTTATCCGGGACAGGGCCGGGGAGCTGTTTTTT
CSVIRDRAGELFF
>TRBJ1-6|TRBV30|NA|NA
TGTGCCTGGAGTGTCGGCGGGGATTCACCCCTCCACTTT
CAWSVGGDSPLHF
>TRBJ2-3|TRBV28|TRBD2|medium-sized
TGTGCCAGCAGTCTACCAGGAGCGGGGGCCTCAGATACGCAGTATTTT
CASSLPGAGASDTQYF
>TRBJ1-2|TRBV7-2|NA|many
TGTGCCAGCAGCCATGGGGGGGTGTATGGCTACACCTTC
CASSHGGVYGYTF
>TRBJ1-5|TRBV28|NA|many
TGTGCCAGCAGTTTAATGAGGGTTGGGCAGCCCCAGCATTTT
CASSLMRVGQPQHF
>TRBJ2-5|TRBV5-4|NA|many
TGTGCCAGCCACTATGCGGGGCAAGAGACCCAGTACTTC
CASHYAGQETQYF
>TRBJ2-1|TRBV20-1|NA|many
TGCAGTGCTAGCGGGGGGCGGGAAAGCTCCTACAATGAGCAGTTCTTC
CSASGGRESSYNEQFF
>TRBJ2-1|TRBV7-2|TRBD2|many
TGTGCCAGCAGCCGAGCCAGCGGGGGGCCGTCCTTC
CASSRASGGPSF
>TRBJ2-1|TRBV5-1|NA|many
TGCGCCAGTTCTACCCTGGGGGGAAGTGAGCAGTTCTTC
CASSTLGGSEQFF
>TRBJ1-1|TRBV7-8|NA|many
TGTGCCAGCAGCCTTTACCAGCACGCTGAAGCTTTCTTT
CASSLYQHAEAFF
>TRBJ2-1|TRBV7-2|NA|many
TGTGCCAGCAGCCCACTACTCGGGGATGAGCAGTTCTTC
CASSPLLGDEQFF
>TRBJ2-4|TRBV18|NA|many
TGTGCCAGCTCACCATCGGGGCGAGTCAAAAACATTCAGTACTTC
CASSPSGRVKNIQYF
>TRBJ2-5|TRBV9|TRBD1|many
TGTGCCAGCAGCGTCTCCCCCCGGGACAGGCGGGAGACCCAGTACTTC
CASSVSPRDRRETQYF
>TRBJ2-6|TRBV19|NA|many
TGTGCCAGTAGTAGTAGCCCCCCGGGCTTGGCTTCTGGGGCCAACGTCCTGACTTTC
CASSSSPPGLASGANVLTF
>TRBJ1-1|TRBV19|NA|many
TGTGCCAGCTGCCCGAGAAACACTGAAGCTTTCTTT
CASCPRNTEAFF
>TRBJ2-2|TRBV10-3|NA|many
TGTGCCATCAGTGAGTACCCGCCGAACACCGGGGAGCTGTTTTTT
CAISEYPPNTGELFF
>TRBJ2-5|TRBV7-2|TRBD2|many
TGTGCCAGCAGCCCCCGGACTAGTTGGGAGACCCAGTACTTC
CASSPRTSWETQYF
>TRBJ1-1|TRBV5-4|NA|many
TGTGCCAGCAGCTTGATCGGGGAAATGAACACTGAAGCTTTCTTT
CASSLIGEMNTEAFF
>TRBJ1-1|TRBV5-1|NA|many
TGCGCCAGCAGCTGGGCCGGGGCCTCGAACACTGAAGCTTTCTTT
CASSWAGASNTEAFF
>TRBJ1-4|TRBV12-3/TRBV12-4|TRBD1|many
TGTGCCAGCAGTCCCGACAGGGCCCCTAATGAAAAACTGTTTTTT
CASSPDRAPNEKLFF
>TRBJ1-2|TRBV20-1|NA|many
TGCAGTGCTAGAGACCCGGACGGCGCCGGAGGCTACACCTTC
CSARDPDGAGGYTF
>TRBJ1-2|TRBV7-9|NA|many
TGTGCCAGCAGCTTAAGCACCAGTTTGGATGGCTACACCTTC
CASSLSTSLDGYTF
>TRBJ2-1|TRBV28|NA|many
TGTGCCAGCAGTTTAGGAGGGGCACCCGGGAATGAGCAGTTCTTC
CASSLGGAPGNEQFF
>TRBJ2-3|TRBV12-3/TRBV12-4|NA|many
TGTGCCAGCAGTACGGGGGGCCTTAGCACAGATACGCAGTATTTT
CASSTGGLSTDTQYF
>TRBJ1-2|TRBV19|NA|many
TGTGCCAGTAGTATGGTGGGGGAACCAAACTATGGCTACACCTTC
CASSMVGEPNYGYTF
>TRBJ2-4|TRBV20-1|NA|many
TGCAGTGCGCCTCGGGGGAACATTCAGTACTTC
CSAPRGNIQYF
>TRBJ2-7|TRBV7-9|NA|many
TGTGCCAGCAGCTCCGACTTCGACGGACCCTACGAGCAGTACTTC
CASSSDFDGPYEQYF
>TRBJ2-4|TRBV29-1|NA|many
TGCAGCGTGGTGACCATCACTCGCCGAGCCAAAAACATTCAGTACTTC
CSVVTITRRAKNIQYF
>TRBJ2-3|TRBV20-1|TRBD2|many
TGCAGTGCATGGGGGGCTAGCGGGGGGACAGATACGCAGTATTTT
CSAWGASGGTDTQYF
>TRBJ1-1|TRBV20-1|NA|many
TGCAGTGCCTCAACCCATAACACTGAAGCTTTCTTT
CSASTHNTEAFF
>TRBJ2-3|TRBV5-6|NA|many
TGTGCCAGCAGCTTAAGAGGGGTTTTCACAGATACGCAGTATTTT
CASSLRGVFTDTQYF
>TRBJ2-1|TRBV10-3|NA|many
TGTGCCATCAGTGAGTTAGACGGGAATGAGCAGTTCTTC
CAISELDGNEQFF
>TRBJ2-5|TRBV7-2|TRBD2|many
TGTGCCAGCAGCATCCAGCGGGGGGGGGGAGAGACCCAGTACTTC
CASSIQRGGGETQYF
>TRBJ2-4|TRBV7-8|NA|many
TGTGCCAGCAGCTTAGAGTTGGCGGGGTGGGCTGCCAAAAACATTCAGTACTTC
CASSLELAGWAAKNIQYF
>TRBJ2-2|TRBV12-3/TRBV12-4|TRBD2|NA
TGTGCCAGCAGTTTAGGGACTAGCGGGGGGAACACCGGGGAGCTGTTTTTT
CASSLGTSGGNTGELFF
>TRBJ1-2|TRBV4-2|NA|NA
TGTGCCATGGGCTCCGGGCCCTACTGCTACACCTTC
CAMGSGPYCYTF